This TCR beta chain was profiled in a study of blood T cells in healthy people across ages. The overall study: Capture via template switching afforded approximately one barcoded beta molecule per two T cells.

Together with a sample-barcoded 5' primer, a J-beta primer mix was included in a second PCR lasting about 6 to 11 cycles. Each CDR3 protein is one row after TCRdb ran MiXCR on the 5' RACE reads. The sample contains 800,000 to 950,000 distinct CDR3 sequences, just under 30% of which appear only once. In this sample, this clonotype turned up many times. PBMCs were isolated at a quantity of at least 7 million per sample. Every sample gave at least 5 micrograms of total RNA when it was extracted. The CDR3 consists of 15 residues. J was trimmed by 0 bases and V by 1 base; bases with no gene match: 2. CDR1 and CDR2 from the germline V gene are SGDLS and YYNGEE. These data were also filed under a second study, of T cells of mothers and their children. That source notes: A few healthy Caucasian mothers gave samples, and so did their six children.

The specimen was blood. The clonotype was recovered from a woman in her 40s in good health. V and J are TRBV9 and TRBJ2-3; 7 bases are a match to TRBD2. The CDR3 sequence: CASSVLGGSTDTQYF. The CDR3 bases are TGTGCCAGCAGCGTACTGGGGGGGAGCACAGATACGCAGTATTTT.